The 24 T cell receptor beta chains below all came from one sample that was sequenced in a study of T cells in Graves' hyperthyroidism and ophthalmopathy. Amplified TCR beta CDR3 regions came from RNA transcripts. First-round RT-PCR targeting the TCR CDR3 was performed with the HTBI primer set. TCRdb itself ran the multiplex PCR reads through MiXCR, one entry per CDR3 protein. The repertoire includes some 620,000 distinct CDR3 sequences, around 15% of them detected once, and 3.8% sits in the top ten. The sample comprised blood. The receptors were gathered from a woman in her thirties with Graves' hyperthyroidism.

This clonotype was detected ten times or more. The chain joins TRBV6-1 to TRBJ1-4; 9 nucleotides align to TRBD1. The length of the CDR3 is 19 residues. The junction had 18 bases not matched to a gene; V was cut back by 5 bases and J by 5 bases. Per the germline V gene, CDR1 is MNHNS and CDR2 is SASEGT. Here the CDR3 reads CASSYPTGGSMLPNEKLFF. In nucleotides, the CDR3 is TGTGCCAGCAGTTATCCTACAGGGGGCTCAATGCTCCCGAATGAAAAACTGTTTTTT.

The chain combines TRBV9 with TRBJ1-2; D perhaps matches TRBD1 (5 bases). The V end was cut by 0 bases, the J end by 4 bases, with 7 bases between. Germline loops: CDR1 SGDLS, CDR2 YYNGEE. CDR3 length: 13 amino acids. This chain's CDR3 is CASSVGTTYGYTF. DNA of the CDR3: TGTGCCAGCAGCGTAGGGACAACCTATGGCTACACCTTC.

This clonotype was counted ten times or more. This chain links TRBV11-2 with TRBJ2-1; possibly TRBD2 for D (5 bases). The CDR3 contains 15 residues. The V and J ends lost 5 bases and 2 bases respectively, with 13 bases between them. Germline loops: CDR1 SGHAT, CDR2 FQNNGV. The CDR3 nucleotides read TGTGCCAGCAGCCGTGAGGCGGGCCCCTACAATGAGCAGTTCTTC. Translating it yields CASSREAGPYNEQFF.

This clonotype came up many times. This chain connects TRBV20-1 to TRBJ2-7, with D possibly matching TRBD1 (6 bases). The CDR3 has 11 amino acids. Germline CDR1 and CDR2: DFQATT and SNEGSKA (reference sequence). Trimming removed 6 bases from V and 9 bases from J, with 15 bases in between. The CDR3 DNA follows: TGCAGTGCAGGACAGAGGGCCGGGCAGTACTTC. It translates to CSAGQRAGQYF.

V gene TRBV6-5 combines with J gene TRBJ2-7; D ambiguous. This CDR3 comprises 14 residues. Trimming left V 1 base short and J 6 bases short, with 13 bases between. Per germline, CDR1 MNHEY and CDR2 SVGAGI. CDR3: CASSYFSPPVEQYF. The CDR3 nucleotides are TGTGCCAGCAGTTACTTTAGTCCCCCAGTCGAGCAGTACTTC.

For the CDR3, the DNA is TGCGCCAGCAGCTTCGGACAGGGGGTAGGGACCCAGTACTTC. Translation: CASSFGQGVGTQYF. The V call is TRBV5-1, the J call TRBJ2-5; 10 nucleotides line up with TRBD1. Germline CDR1 and CDR2: SGHRS and YFSETQ. Unmatched junction bases numbered 5, after V lost 2 bases and J lost 7 bases. There are 14 residues in the CDR3.

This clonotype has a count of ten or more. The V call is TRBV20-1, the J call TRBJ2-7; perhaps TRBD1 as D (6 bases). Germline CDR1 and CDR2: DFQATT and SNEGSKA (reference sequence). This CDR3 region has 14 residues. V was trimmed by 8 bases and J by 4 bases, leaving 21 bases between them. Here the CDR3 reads CSTGPLESDYEQYF. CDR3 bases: TGCAGTACAGGGCCCCTAGAGAGCGATTACGAGCAGTACTTC.

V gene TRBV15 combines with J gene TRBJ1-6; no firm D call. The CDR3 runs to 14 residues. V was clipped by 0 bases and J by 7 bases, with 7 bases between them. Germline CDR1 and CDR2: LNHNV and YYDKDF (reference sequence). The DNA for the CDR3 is TGTGCCACCAGCAGAGAGGACTCGAATTCACCCCTCCACTTT. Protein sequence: CATSREDSNSPLHF.

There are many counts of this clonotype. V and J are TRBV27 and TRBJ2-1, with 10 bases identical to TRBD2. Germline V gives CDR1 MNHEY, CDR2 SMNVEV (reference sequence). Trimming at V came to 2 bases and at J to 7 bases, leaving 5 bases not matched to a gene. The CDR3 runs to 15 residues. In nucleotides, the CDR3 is TGTGCCAGCAGTTTACTAGCGGGGGTGGGGAATGAGCAGTTCTTC. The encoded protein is CASSLLAGVGNEQFF.

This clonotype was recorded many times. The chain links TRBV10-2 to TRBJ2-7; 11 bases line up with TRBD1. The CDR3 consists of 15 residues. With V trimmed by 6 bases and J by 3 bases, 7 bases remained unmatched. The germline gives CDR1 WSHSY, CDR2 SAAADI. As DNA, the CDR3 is TGCGCCAGCAGAGGGTGGGGGACAGGGGGCTACGAGCAGTACTTC. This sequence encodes CASRGWGTGGYEQYF.

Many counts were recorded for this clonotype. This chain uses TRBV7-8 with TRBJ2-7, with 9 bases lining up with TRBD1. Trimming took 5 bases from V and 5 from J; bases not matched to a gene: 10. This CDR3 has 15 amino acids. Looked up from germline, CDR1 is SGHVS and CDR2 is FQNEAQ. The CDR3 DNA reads TGTGCCAGCAGCCGGGCCAGGGACAGGGTCCACGAGCAGTACTTC. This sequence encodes CASSRARDRVHEQYF.

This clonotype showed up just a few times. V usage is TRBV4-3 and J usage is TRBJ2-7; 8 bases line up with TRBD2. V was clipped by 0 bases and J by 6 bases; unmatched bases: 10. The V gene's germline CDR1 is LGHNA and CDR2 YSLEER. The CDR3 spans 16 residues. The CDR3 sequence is CASSQDQKAGVFEQYF. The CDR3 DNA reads TGCGCCAGCAGCCAAGATCAAAAAGCGGGAGTTTTCGAGCAGTACTTC.

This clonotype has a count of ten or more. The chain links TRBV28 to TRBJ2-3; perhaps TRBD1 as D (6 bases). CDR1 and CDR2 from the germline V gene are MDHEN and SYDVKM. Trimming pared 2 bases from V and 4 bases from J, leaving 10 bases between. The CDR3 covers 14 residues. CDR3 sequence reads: CASSLQQGSDTQYF. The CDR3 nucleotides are TGTGCCAGCAGTTTACAACAGGGCTCAGATACGCAGTATTTT. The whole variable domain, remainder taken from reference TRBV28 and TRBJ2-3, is DVKVTQSSRYLVKRTGEKVFLECVQDMDHENMFWYRQDPGLGLRLIYFSYDVKMKEKGDIPEGYSVSREKKERFSLILESASTNQTSMYLCASSLQQGSDTQYFGPGTRLTVL.

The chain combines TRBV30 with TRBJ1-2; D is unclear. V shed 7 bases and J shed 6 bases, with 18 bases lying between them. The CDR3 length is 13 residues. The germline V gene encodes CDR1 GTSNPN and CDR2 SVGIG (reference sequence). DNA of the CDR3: TGTGCCTTGTCCGCCACCTATCGGGATGGCTACACCTTC. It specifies CALSATYRDGYTF.

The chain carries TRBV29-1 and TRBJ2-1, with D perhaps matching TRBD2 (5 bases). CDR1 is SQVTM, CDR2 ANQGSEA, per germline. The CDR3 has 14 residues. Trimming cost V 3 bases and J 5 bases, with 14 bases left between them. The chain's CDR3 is CSVERDSHDNEQFF. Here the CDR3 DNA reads TGCAGCGTTGAGAGGGATTCCCATGACAATGAGCAGTTCTTC.

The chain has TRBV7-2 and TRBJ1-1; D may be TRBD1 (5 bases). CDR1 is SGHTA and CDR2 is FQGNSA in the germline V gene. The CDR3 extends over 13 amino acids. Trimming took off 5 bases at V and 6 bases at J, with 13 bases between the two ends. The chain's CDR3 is CTSSPGGSAEAFF. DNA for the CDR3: TGTACCAGCAGCCCTGGGGGTAGCGCTGAAGCTTTCTTT.

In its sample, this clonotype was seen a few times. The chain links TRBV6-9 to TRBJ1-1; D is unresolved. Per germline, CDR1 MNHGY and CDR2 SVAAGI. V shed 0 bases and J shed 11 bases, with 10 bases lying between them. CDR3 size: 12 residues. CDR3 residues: CASSYSPNGAFF. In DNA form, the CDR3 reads TGTGCCAGCAGTTATTCTCCTAACGGGGCTTTCTTT.

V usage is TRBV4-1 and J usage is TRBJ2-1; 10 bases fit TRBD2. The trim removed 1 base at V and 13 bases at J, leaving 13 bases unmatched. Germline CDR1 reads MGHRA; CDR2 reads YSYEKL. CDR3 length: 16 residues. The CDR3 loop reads CASSQVVLAGVGGQFF. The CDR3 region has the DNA TGCGCCAGCAGCCAAGTGGTCCTAGCGGGAGTTGGGGGTCAGTTCTTC.

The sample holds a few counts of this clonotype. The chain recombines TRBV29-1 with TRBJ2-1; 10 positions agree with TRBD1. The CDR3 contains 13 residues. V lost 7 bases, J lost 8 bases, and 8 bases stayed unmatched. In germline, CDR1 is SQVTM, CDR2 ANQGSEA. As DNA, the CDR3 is TGCAGCGCCGGACAGGGGGGTTTCGATGAGCAGTTCTTC. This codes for CSAGQGGFDEQFF.

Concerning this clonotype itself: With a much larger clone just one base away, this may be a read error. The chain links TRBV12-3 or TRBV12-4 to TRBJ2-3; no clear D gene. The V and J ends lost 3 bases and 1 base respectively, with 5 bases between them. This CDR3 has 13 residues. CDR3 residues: CASSFPGTDTQYF. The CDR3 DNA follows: TGTGCCAGCAGTTTCCCCGGCACAGATACGCAGTATTTT.

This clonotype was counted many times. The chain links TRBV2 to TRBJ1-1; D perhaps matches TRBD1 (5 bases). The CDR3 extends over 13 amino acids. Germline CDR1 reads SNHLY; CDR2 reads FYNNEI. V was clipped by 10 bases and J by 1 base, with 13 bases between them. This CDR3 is CATAQGENTEAFF. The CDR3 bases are TGTGCCACCGCTCAGGGAGAGAACACTGAAGCTTTCTTT.

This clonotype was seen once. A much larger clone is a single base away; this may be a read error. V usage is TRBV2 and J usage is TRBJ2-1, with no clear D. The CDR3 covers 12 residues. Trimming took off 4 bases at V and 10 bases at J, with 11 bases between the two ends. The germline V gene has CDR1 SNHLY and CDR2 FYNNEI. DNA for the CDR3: TGTGCCAGCAGTGTTACTGCAGAAGAGCAGTTCTTC. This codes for CASSVTAEEQFF.

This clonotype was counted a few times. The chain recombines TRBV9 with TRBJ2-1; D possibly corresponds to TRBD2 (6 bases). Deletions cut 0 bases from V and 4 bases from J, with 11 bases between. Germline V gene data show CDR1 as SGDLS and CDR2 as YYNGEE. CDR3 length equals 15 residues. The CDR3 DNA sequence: TGTGCCAGCAGCGTAGGGAGGGCCACGTACAATGAGCAGTTCTTC. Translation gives CASSVGRATYNEQFF. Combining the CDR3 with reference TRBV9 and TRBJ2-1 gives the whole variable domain DSGVTQTPKHLITATGQRVTLRCSPRSGDLSVYWYQQSLDQGLQFLIQYYNGEERAKGNILERFSAQQFPDLHSELNLSSLELGDSALYFCASSVGRATYNEQFFGPGTRLTVL.

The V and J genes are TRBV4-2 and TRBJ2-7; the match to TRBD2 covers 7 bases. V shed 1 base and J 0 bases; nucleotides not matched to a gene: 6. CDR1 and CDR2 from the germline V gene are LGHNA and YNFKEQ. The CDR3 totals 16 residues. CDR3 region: CASSQVAAGVSYEQYF. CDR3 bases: TGTGCCAGCAGCCAAGTAGCGGCGGGAGTCTCCTACGAGCAGTACTTC.